This record covers a single TCR beta chain. Its recognized antigen is unknown. Qualities for individual bases were not recorded, and no much larger clone is one base off. This sample is part of a study of blood T cell repertoires in COVID-19 (dated by TCRdb to the early 2020s). Study-wide context: Samples from collaborators originated in the United States, Italy and Spain and spanned both the acute and convalescent phases of COVID-19. The prospective study material was composed of cDNA or gDNA derived from T cells, B-cell-depleted T cells, or PBMCs. Subjects who had been exposed to COVID-19, were actively infected with it, or had recovered from it provided the deeply sampled blood TCRbeta repertoires that made up the dataset. The repertoires were made available in a free public database intended to serve as a resource for research on the immune response to SARS-CoV-2. The samples were drawn from two sources: the first 160 participants of the ongoing ImmuneRACE study, and about 1,300 subjects contributed by 6 global collaborators. Sample metadata almost always included a de-identified subject ID, COVID-19 status, age in years and sex. Where available, HLA class I and class II types were obtained from metadata supplied by the sample provider rather than from assay-based typing.

One collaborating source in Seattle enrolled patients during active infection and followed them longitudinally through the course of disease. Whole blood was collected in K2EDTA tubes by collaborating institutions according to the institutions' own protocols. For TCRbeta analysis, collaborator samples were shipped as frozen whole blood, as isolated PBMCs, or as DNA extracted from either sample type. TCRbeta CDR3 regions were amplified from genomic DNA using the immunoSEQ Assay, a bias-controlled multiplex PCR. The paper's data handling went like this. Within the assay, amplification of reference gene primers was used to estimate how many nucleated cells each sample contained. To quantify the absolute abundance of each unique TCRbeta CDR3 rearrangement, sequence reads were collapsed and filtered. For each sample, productive Simpson clonality was calculated as the square root of Simpson's diversity index across productive rearrangements. Held by TCRdb, this immuneACCESS table contains in-frame sequences only and omits some clones. Under half of the omission traces to an unresolved V gene where checked; the cause of the rest is unknown. D and trimming come from the DNA, and the V and J calls and clone size come from that table. In this sample the table shows fewer than 450,000 clones, approximately 89% of which occur a single time. Approximately 12% of the sample is in the top ten clones.

Points the paper makes about the study in general: Clinical and demographic metadata were provided uncurated, with the amount varying by source and participant.

CDR1 and CDR2 (SGHNT, YYREEE) derive from the germline V gene (reference sequence). V was cut back by 4 bases and J by 3 bases, leaving a gap of 17 bases between them. Taken from cysteine to phenylalanine, the CDR3 has 16 residues. Of all the DNA, just the CDR3 is kept, 48 bases in frame from base 1. The sequence was obtained from a woman aged 50 to 65 with COVID-19, enrolled during active disease. This receptor chain uses TRBV5-4 and TRBJ1-3; the D segment could be TRBD1, given 6 matching bases. Material: peripheral blood. CDR3 loop: CASSTQQGSSGNTIYF. The DNA reads TGTGCCAGCAGCACCCAACAGGGATCGAGTGGAAACACCATATATTTT.